This T cell receptor (beta chain) was recovered during a study of T cell responses to AZD1222 COVID-19 vaccine (dated by TCRdb to the early 2020s). About the investigation overall: TCR sequencing covered more than 230 trial participants: 200 to 210 given two doses of AZD1222 and 26 given two doses of MenACWY control vaccine. Enrollment into the trials was organized by age into subgroups of 18-55, 56-69 and 70-plus years, and those subgroups contained approximately 160, 26 and 62 TCR-sequenced participants, respectively.

A note on this clone: The target of this receptor is not known. There are no base qualities to consult, and no much larger clone falls within one base.

The CDR3 regions of human TCRbeta chains were analyzed by immunosequencing. For the original study's pipeline: Repertoire TCRs were matched against a reference library of SARS-CoV-2-specific TCRs generated with the MIRA antigen-specificity platform. Breadth was defined as the fraction of unique TCRs that were SARS-CoV-2-associated, and depth was defined as the fraction of total T cells that were SARS-CoV-2-associated. Using the MIRA data, every spike-specific TCR was mapped to the spike region that the TCR reacted to and assigned to either a CD4 or a CD8 class. Log10-transformed breadth and depth values were compared by one-way ANOVA with Sidak's multiple comparisons tests. TCRdb stores this immuneACCESS table with in-frame sequences only. Part of the clones is absent; in the studies checked, under half of the shortfall reflects unresolved V genes, and no reason is known for the rest. For V, J and clone size, that table is used; D and trimming come from the DNA. The sample table records under 200,000 clones; around 94% of these occur just once. Of the sample, about 3.5% falls within the top ten clones.

The V end gives up 6 bases and the J end 0 bases, leaving 0 bases in the junction not matched to a gene. The germline V gene sets CDR1 to SQVTM and CDR2 to ANQGSEA. The CDR3 sequence holds 12 residues, the cysteine and phenylalanine included. The only DNA kept is the CDR3, 36 bases in frame from the first base. What the study reported, not specific to this receptor: CD4 TCRs associated with the vaccine covered the entire spike protein, and the dominant responses were in regions 160-218 and 743-854. In the small 56-69-year group, the increase in depth fell short of significance, most likely because of low power. Reportedly, close to half of the unique spike-specific TCRs recognized epitopes lying outside the regions that are mutated in the B.1.351 and B.1.1.7 variants. Most participants were white British and females outnumbered males, and the authors suggested that clonal diversity may have been underestimated. After two AZD1222 doses, both the breadth and the depth of spike-specific TCRs were significantly higher than at day 0 and than in MenACWY recipients. Conclusions about previously exposed vaccinees are limited because only five or six AZD1222 recipients were SARS-CoV-2 seropositive at baseline. Because no samples from the day 14 peak response were available, repertoires could be characterized only after the peak T cell response.

The time point label of this sample denotes: about 28 days (+/-7) after the second vaccine dose. The sample's treatment or condition label is to be understood as: meningococcal conjugate vaccine given as trial control. Samples from vaccinated people were obtained from the UK trials COV001 and COV002, which included a single-blind randomized controlled phase 2/3 trial of AZD1222 (ChAdOx1 nCoV-19) in healthy adults. For TCRbeta chain sequencing, PBMC samples were collected from trial participants at day 0 and at day 28 after the second dose. The sequence joins TRBV29-1 to TRBJ2-3, with TRBD1 matching 7 junction bases. The sequence came from an adult who received the MenACWY meningococcal vaccine as a control. The specimen was peripheral blood, collected 28 days after the second dose of the MenACWY control vaccine. The DNA sequence is as follows: TGCAGCGTGGACAGGAGCACAGATACGCAGTATTTT. Translated, this gives CSVDRSTDTQYF.